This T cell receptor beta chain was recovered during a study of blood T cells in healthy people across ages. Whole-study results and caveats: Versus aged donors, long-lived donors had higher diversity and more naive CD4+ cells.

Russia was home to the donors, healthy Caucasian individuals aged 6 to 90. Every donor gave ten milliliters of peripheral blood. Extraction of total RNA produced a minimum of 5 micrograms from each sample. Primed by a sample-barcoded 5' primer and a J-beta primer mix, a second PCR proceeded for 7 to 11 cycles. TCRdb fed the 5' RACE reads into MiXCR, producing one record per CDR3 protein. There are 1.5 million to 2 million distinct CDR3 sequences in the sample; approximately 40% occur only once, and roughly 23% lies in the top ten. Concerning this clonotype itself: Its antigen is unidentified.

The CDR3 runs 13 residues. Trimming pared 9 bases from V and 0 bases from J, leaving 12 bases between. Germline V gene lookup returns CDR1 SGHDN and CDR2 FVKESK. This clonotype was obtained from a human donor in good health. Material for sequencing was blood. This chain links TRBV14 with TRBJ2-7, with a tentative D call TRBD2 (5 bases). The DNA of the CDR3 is TGTGCCAGTTCCAGCGGCTACTCCTACGAGCAGTACTTC. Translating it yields CASSSGYSYEQYF.